The entry below describes one T cell receptor (beta chain). The data stem from a study of blood T cell repertoires in COVID-19. In the study overall: From the United States, Italy and Spain came samples of acute and convalescent COVID-19. T cells, B-cell-depleted T cells, or PBMCs supplied cDNA or gDNA.

Original methodology: Quantification of nucleated cells was approximated via reference gene primer amplification. Some clones are missing from TCRdb's copy, which holds only in-frame ones; the method was immunoSEQ multiplex PCR. That table gives V, J and clone size, and the DNA gave D and trimming. The data show over 150,000 clones, 80% to 85% seen once. CDR3 length: 15 residues. Per germline, CDR1 LNHDA and CDR2 SQIVND (reference sequence). After removal of 4 bases from V and 1 base from J, the junction contained 3 bases not matched to a gene. The sequence was obtained from a woman in her sixties with acute or convalescent COVID-19. This chain uses TRBV19 with TRBJ2-1; 8 bases line up with TRBD1. The source material was peripheral blood. CDR3 nucleotides: TGTGCCAGTAGTACTCAGGGGGCTTCCTACAATGAGCAGTTCTTC. It translates to CASSTQGASYNEQFF.